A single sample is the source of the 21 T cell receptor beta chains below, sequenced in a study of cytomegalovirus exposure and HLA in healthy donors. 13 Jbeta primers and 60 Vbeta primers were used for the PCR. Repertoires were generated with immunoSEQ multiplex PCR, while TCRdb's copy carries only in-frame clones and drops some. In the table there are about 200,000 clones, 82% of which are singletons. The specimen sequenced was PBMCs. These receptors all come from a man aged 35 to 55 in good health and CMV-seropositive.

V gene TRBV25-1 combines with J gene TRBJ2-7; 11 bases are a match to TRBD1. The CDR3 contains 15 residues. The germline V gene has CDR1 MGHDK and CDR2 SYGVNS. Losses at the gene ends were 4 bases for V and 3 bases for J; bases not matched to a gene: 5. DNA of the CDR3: TGTGCCAGCAGTGGGGGGGGGACAGGGGGCTACGAGCAGTACTTC. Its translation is CASSGGGTGGYEQYF.

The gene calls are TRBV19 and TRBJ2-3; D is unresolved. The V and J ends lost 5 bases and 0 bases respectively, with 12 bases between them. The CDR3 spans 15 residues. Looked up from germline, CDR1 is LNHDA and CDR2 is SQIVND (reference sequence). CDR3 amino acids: CASSPGFGSTDTQYF. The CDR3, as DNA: TGTGCCAGTAGTCCAGGTTTCGGTAGCACAGATACGCAGTATTTT.

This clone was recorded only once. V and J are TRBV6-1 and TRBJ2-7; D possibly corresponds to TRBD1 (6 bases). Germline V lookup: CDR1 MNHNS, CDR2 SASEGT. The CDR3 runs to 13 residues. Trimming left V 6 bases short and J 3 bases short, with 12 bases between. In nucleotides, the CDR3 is TGTGCCAGCAGAGGGGACAATCTCTACGAGCAGTACGTC. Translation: CASRGDNLYEQYV.

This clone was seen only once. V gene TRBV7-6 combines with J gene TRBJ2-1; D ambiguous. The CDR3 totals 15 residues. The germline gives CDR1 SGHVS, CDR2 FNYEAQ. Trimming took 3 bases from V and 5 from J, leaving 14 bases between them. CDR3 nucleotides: TGTGCCAGCAGCTTCCCTTACCGACTCGACAATGAGCAGTTCTTC. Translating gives CASSFPYRLDNEQFF.

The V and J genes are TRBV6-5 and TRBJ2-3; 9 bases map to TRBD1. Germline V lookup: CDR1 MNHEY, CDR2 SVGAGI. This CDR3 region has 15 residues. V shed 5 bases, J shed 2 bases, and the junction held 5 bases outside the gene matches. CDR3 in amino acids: CASSTGDRVTDTQYF. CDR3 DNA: TGTGCCAGCAGTACCGGGGACAGGGTCACAGATACGCAGTATTTT.

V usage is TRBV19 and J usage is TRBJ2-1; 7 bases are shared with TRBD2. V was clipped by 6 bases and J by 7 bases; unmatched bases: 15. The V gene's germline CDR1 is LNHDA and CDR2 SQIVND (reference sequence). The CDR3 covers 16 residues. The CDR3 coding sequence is TGTGCCAGTAGGTCCGGTGCGGGAGTGGGCTTTAATGAGCAGTTCTTC. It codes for CASRSGAGVGFNEQFF.

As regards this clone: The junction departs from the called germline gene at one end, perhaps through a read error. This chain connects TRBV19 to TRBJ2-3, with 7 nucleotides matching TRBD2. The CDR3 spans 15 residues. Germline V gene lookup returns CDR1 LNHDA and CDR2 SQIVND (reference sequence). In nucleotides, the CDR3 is TGTGCCAGCAGTAGGGAGGGCCCGTCAACGGATACGCAGTATTTT. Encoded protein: CASSREGPSTDTQYF.

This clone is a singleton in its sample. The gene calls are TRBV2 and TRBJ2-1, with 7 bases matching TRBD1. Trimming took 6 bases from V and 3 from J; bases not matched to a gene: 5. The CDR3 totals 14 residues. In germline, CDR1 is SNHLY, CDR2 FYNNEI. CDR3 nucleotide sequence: TGTGCCAGCAGCCCGGGACAGAGCTACAATGAGCAGTTCTTC. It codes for CASSPGQSYNEQFF.

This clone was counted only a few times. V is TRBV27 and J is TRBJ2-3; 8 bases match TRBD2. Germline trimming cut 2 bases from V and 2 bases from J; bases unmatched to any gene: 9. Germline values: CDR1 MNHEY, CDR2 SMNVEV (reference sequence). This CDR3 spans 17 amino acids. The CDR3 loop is CASSLGVAGPSTDTQYF. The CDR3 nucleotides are TGTGCCAGCAGTTTAGGGGTAGCGGGGCCCTCCACAGATACGCAGTATTTT.

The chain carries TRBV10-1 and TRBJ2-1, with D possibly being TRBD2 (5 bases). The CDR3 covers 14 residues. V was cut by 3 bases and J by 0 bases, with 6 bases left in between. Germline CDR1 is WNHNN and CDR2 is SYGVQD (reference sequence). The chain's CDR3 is CASSEADSYNEQFF. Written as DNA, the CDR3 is TGCGCCAGCAGTGAAGCGGACTCCTACAATGAGCAGTTCTTC.

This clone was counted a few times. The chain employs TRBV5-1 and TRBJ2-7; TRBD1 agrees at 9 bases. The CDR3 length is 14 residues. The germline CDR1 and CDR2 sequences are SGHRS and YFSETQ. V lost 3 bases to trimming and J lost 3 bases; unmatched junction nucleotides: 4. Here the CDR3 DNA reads TGCGCCAGCAGCTGGGGGGGACAGGGCTACGAGCAGTACGTC. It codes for CASSWGGQGYEQYV.

The CDR3 region is CASSRGQGAYTEAFF. The CDR3 DNA follows: TGCGCCAGCAGCAGGGGACAGGGGGCATACACTGAAGCTTTCTTT. The chain couples TRBV5-1 to TRBJ1-1; 12 bases are shared with TRBD1. Germline-derived CDR1 and CDR2 are SGHRS and YFSETQ. CDR3 length equals 15 residues. With V trimmed by 4 bases and J by 3 bases, 4 bases remained unmatched.

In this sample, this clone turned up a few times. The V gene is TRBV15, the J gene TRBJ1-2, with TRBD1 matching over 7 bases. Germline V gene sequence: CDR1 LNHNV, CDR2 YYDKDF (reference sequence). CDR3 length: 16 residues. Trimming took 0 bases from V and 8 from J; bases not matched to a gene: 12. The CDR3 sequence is CATSRDLIIQGNGYTF. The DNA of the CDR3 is TGTGCCACCAGCAGAGATCTCATTATACAGGGGAACGGCTACACCTTC.

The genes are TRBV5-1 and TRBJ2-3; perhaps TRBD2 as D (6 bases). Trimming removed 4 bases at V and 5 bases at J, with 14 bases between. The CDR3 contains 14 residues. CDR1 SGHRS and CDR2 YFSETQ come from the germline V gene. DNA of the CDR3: TGCGCCAGCAGCGCCGGGCGGGAAGGAGATACGCAGTATTTT. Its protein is CASSAGREGDTQYF.

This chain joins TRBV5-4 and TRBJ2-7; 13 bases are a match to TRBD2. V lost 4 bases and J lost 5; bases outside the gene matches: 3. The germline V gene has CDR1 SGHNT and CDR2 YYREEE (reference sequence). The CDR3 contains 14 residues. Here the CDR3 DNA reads TGTGCCAGCAGCCTTGGACTAGCGGGAGACGAGCAGTACGTC. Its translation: CASSLGLAGDEQYV.

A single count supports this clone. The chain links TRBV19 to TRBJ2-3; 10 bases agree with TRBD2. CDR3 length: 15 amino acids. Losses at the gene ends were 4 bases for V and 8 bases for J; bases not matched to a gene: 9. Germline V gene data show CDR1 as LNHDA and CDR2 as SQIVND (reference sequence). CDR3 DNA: TGTGCCAGTAGTACGACTAGCGGGCCCGCTGCTACGCAGTATTTT. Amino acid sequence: CASSTTSGPAATQYF.

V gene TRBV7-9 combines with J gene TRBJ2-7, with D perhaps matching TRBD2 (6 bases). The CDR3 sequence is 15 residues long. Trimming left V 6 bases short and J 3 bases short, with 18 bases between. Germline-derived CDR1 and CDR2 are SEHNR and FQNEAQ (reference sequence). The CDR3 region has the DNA TGTGCCAGCAGGCAGAAGGGAGGCGAGCACTACGAGCAGTACTTC. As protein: CASRQKGGEHYEQYF.

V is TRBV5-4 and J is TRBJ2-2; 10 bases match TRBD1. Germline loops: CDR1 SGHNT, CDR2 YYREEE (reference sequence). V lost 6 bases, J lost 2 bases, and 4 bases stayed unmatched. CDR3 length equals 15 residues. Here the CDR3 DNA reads TGTGCCAGCACCTGGGACAGGGGAAACACCGGGGAGCTGTTTTTT. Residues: CASTWDRGNTGELFF.

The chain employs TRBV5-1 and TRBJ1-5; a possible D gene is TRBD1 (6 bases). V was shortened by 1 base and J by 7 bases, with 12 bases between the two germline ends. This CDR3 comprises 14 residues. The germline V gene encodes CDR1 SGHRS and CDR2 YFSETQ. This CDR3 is CASSLTGGRQPQHF. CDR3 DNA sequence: TGCGCCAGCAGCTTGACGGGGGGCAGGCAGCCCCAGCATTTT.

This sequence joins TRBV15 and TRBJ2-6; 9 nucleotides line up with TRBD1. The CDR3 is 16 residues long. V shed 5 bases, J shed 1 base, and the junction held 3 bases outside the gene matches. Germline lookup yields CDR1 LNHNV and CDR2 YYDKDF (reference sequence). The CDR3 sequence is CATSEGTGSGANVLTF. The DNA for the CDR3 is TGTGCCACCAGCGAAGGGACAGGGTCTGGGGCCAACGTCCTGACTTTC. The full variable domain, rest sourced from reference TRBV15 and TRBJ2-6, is DAMVIQNPRYQVTQFGKPVTLSCSQTLNHNVMYWYQQKSSQAPKLLFHYYDKDFNNEADTPDNFQSRRPNTSFCFLDIRSPGLGDTAMYLCATSEGTGSGANVLTFGAGSRLTVL.

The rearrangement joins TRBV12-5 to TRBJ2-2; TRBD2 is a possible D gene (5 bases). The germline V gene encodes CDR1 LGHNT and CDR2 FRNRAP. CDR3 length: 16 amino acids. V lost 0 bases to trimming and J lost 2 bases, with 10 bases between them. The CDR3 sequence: CASGLVRLNNTGELFF. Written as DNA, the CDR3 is TGTGCTAGTGGTTTGGTACGACTAAATAACACCGGGGAGCTGTTTTTT.